This T cell receptor beta chain stems from a study of blood T cell repertoires in COVID-19. Study-wide context: The United States, Italy and Spain supplied acute and convalescent COVID-19 samples. The cDNA or gDNA used as material had been derived from T cells, B-cell-depleted T cells, or PBMCs.

In the authors' methods: Amplified reference gene primers provided the basis for estimating nucleated cell counts. Assay used: immunoSEQ multiplex PCR; TCRdb lists only in-frame clones, some missing. Clone size and the V and J calls come from that table; the DNA yielded D and trimming. Seen here are about 170,000 clones, approximately 77% observed once, and the top ten hold roughly 10%. CDR3 size: 17 residues. Germline assignment: CDR1 SGHRS and CDR2 YFSETQ. J gave up 1 base and V 0 bases, and 10 bases lay outside the gene matches. The receptor was isolated from a woman of 80 years or more with active or convalescent COVID-19. Specimen: peripheral blood. This chain uses TRBV5-1 with TRBJ2-7; 7 bases agree with TRBD1. This CDR3 reads CASSLGRGTDSSYEQYF. The CDR3 nucleotides are TGCGCCAGCAGCTTGGGCCGAGGGACAGACTCTTCCTACGAGCAGTACTTC. Combining the CDR3 with reference TRBV5-1 and TRBJ2-7 gives the whole variable domain KAGVTQTPRYLIKTRGQQVTLSCSPISGHRSVSWYQQTPGQGLQFLFEYFSETQRNKGNFPGRFSGRQFSNSRSEMNVSTLELGDSALYLCASSLGRGTDSSYEQYFGPGTRLTVT.